The TCR beta chain under discussion was sequenced for a study of T cell responses to AZD1222 COVID-19 vaccine. Study-wide points: Once two AZD1222 doses were given, Spike-specific TCR breadth and depth went up.

Assay used: immunoSEQ multiplex PCR; TCRdb lists only in-frame clones, some missing. Of more than 85,000 clones listed, 65% to 85% are singletons. V was clipped by 3 bases and J by 7 bases, with 17 bases between them. The CDR3 is 15 amino acids. Germline-derived CDR1 and CDR2 are SGDLS and YYNGEE. Pooled samples include second doses given at about 4 or 12 weeks. Of note for this clone: Its target is unknown.

The TCR was taken from an adult who received the AZD1222 COVID-19 vaccine. The rearrangement links TRBV9 to TRBJ2-1, with D possibly being TRBD1 (6 bases). Sequenced material: peripheral blood, taken 28 days after the second AZD1222 dose. CDR3 coding DNA: TGTGCCAGCAGCGGAATCGTGGGGGCGACGAATGAGCAGTTCTTC. It yields the protein CASSGIVGATNEQFF.